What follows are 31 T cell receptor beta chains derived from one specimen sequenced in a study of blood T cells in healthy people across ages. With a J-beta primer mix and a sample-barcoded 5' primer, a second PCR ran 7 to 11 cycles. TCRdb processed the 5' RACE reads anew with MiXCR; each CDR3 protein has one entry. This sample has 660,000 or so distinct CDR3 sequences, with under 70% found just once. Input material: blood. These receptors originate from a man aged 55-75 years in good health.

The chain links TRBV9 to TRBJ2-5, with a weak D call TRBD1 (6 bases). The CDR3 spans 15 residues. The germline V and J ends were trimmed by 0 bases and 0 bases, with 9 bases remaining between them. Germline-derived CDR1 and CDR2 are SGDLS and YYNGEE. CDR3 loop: CASSVDQGYQETQYF. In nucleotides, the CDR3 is TGTGCCAGCAGCGTAGATCAGGGGTACCAAGAGACCCAGTACTTC.

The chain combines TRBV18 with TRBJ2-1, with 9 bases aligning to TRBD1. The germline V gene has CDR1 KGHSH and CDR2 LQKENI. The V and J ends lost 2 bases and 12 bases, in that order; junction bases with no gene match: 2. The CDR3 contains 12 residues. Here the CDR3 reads CASSPVTGGQFF. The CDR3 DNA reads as TGTGCCAGCTCACCAGTGACAGGGGGGCAGTTCTTC.

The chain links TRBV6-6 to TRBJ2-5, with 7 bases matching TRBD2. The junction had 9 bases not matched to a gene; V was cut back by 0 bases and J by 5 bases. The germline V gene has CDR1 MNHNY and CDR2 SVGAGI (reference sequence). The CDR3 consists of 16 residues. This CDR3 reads CASSYSRGDVRETQYF. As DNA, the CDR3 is TGTGCCAGCAGTTACTCCCGGGGGGACGTTCGGGAGACCCAGTACTTC.

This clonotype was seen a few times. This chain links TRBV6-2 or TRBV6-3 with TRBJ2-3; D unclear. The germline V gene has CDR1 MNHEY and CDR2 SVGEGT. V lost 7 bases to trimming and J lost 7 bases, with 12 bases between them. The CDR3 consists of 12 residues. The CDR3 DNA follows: TGTGCCAGCACGTCCATGGACCATACGCAGTATTTT. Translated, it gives CASTSMDHTQYF.

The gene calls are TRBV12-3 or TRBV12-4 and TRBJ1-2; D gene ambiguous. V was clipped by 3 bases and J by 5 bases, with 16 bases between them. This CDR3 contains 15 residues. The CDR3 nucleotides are TGTGCCAGCAGTTTTCCCGGACGGGGAGGGTATGGCTACACCTTC. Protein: CASSFPGRGGYGYTF.

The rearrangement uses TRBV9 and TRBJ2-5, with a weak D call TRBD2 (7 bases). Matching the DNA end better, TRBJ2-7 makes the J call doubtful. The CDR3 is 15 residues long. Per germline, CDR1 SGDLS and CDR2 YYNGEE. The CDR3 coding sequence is TGTGCCAGCAGCGCGGGTGCAGGGGACTACTACGAGCAGTACTTC. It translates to CASSAGAGDYYEQYF.

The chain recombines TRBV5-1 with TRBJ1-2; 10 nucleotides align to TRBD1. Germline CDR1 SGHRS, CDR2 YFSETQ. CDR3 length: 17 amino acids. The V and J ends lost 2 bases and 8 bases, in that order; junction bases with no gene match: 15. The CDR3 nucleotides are TGCGCCAGCAGCTTAACCGGGACAGGGGCTGGAACCGGCGGCTACACCTTC. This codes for CASSLTGTGAGTGGYTF.

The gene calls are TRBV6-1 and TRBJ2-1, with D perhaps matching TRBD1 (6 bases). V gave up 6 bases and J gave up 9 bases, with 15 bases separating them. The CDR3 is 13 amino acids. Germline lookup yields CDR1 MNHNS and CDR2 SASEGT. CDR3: CASSEYRVTEQFF. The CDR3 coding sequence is TGTGCCAGCAGCGAATACAGGGTGACTGAGCAGTTCTTC.

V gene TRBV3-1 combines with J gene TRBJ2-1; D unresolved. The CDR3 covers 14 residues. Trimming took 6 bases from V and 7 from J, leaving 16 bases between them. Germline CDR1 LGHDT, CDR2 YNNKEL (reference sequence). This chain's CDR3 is CASSQIARSNEQFF. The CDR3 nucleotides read TGTGCCAGCAGTCAAATCGCCCGATCGAATGAGCAGTTCTTC.

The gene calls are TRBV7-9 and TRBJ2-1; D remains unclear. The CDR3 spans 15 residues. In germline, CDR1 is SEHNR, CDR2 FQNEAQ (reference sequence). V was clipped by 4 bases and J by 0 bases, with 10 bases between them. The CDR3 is CASSYDWSSYNEQFF. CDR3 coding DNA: TGTGCCAGCAGCTATGACTGGAGCTCCTACAATGAGCAGTTCTTC.

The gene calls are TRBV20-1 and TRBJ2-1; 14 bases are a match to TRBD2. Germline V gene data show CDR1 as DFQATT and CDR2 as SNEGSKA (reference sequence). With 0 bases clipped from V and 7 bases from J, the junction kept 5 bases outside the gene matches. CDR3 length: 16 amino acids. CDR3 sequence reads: CSARDLRTSGGNEQFF. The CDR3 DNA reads TGCAGTGCTAGAGATCTCCGGACTAGCGGGGGGAATGAGCAGTTCTTC.

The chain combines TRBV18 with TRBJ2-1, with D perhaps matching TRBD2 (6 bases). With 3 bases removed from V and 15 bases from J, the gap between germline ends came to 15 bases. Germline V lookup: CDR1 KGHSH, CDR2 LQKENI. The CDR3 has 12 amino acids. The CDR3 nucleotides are TGTGCCAGCTCACCGGATCAGGGAGGTAGGTTCTTC. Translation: CASSPDQGGRFF.

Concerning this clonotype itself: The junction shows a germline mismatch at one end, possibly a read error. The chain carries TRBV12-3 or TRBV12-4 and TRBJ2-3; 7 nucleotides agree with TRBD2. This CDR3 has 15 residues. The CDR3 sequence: CASSRGRGTWDMQYF. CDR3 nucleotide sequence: TGTGCCAGCAGTCGGGGGAGGGGAACCTGGGATATGCAGTATTTT.

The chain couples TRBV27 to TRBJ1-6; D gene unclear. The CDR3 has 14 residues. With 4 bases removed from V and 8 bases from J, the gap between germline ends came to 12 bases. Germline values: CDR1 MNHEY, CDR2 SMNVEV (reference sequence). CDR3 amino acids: CASSSPTAYSPLHF. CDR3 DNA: TGTGCCAGCAGTTCCCCAACGGCTTATTCACCCCTCCACTTT.

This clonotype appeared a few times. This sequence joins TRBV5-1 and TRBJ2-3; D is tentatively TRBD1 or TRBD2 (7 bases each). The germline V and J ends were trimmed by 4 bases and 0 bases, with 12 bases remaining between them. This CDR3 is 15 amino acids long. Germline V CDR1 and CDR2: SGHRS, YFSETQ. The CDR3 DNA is TGCGCCAGCAGCCAGGGGGGGGGCAGCACAGATACGCAGTATTTT. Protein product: CASSQGGGSTDTQYF.

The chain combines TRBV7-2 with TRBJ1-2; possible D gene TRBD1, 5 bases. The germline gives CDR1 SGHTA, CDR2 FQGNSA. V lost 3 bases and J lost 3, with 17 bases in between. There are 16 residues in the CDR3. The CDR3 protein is CASSFGAPGGYYGYTF. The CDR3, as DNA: TGTGCCAGCAGCTTCGGAGCCCCGGGGGGGTACTATGGCTACACCTTC. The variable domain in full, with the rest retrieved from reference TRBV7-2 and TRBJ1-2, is GAGVSQSPSNKVTEKGKDVELRCDPISGHTALYWYRQSLGQGLEFLIYFQGNSAPDKSGLPSDRFSAERTGGSVSTLTIQRTQQEDSAVYLCASSFGAPGGYYGYTFGSGTRLTVV.

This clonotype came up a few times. As DNA, the CDR3 is TGTGCCAGCAGCTTAGCCCCTCGCGGGGGGGCGGACATTCAGTACTTC. It specifies CASSLAPRGGADIQYF. The chain has TRBV11-2 and TRBJ2-4; 9 positions agree with TRBD2. Germline V gene lookup returns CDR1 SGHAT and CDR2 FQNNGV. CDR3 size: 16 residues. V lost 1 base and J lost 8; bases outside the gene matches: 9.

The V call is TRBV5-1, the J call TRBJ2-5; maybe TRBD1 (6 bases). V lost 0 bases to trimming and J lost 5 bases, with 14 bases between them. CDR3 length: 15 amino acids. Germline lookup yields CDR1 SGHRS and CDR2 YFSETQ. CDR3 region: CASSLETGPRETQYF. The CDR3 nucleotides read TGCGCCAGCAGCTTGGAGACAGGCCCGAGGGAGACCCAGTACTTC.

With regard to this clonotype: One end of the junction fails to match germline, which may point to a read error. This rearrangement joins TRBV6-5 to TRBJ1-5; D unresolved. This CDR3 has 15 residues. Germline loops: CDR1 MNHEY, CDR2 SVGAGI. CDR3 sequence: CVSSPDGTSNQPQHF. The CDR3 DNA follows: TGTGTCAGCAGCCCAGACGGTACTAGCAATCAGCCCCAGCATTTT.

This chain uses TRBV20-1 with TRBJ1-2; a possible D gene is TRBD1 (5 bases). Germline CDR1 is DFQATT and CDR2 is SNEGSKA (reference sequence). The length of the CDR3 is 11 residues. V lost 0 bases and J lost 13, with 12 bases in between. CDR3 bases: TGCAGTGCTAGAGAGGGACTGCATTTCACCTTC. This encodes CSAREGLHFTF.

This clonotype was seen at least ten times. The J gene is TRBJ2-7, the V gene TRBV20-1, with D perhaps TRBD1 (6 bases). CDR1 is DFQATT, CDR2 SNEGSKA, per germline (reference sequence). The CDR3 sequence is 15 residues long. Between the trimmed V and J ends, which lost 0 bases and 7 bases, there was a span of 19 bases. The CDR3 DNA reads TGCAGTGCTAGAGATCTAAACAGGGTGGCGGAGGAGCAGTACTTC. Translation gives CSARDLNRVAEEQYF.

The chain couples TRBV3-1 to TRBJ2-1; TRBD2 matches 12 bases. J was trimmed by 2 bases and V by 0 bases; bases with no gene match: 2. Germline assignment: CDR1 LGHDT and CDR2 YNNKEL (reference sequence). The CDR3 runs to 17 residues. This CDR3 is CASSQDLAGGAYNEQFF. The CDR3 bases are TGTGCCAGCAGCCAAGATCTAGCGGGGGGGGCCTACAATGAGCAGTTCTTC.

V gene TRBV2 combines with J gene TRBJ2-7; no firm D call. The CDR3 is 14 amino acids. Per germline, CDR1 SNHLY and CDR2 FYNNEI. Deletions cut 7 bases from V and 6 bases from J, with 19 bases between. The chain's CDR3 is CASTYLPSSPEQYF. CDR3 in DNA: TGTGCCAGCACCTACCTGCCGTCAAGCCCCGAGCAGTACTTC.

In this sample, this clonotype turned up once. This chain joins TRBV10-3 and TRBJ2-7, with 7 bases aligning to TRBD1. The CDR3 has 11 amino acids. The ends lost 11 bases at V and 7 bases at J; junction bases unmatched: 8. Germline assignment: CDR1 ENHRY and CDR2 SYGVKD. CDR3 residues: CAVGTAWEQYF. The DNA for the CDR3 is TGTGCCGTTGGGACAGCCTGGGAGCAGTACTTC.

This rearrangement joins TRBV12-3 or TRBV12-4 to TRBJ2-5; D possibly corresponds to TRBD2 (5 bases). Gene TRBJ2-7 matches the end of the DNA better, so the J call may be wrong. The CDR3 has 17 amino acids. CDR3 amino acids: CASSPTKWNGMIYEQYF. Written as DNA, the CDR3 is TGTGCCAGCAGCCCAACTAAATGGAACGGGATGATTTACGAGCAGTACTTC.

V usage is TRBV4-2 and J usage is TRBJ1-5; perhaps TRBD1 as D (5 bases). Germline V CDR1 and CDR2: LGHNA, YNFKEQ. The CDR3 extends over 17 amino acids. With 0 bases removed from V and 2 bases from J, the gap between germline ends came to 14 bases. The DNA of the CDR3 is TGTGCCAGCAGCCAAGATCTTGGGGGAGGTGGCAATCAGCCCCAGCATTTT. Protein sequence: CASSQDLGGGGNQPQHF.

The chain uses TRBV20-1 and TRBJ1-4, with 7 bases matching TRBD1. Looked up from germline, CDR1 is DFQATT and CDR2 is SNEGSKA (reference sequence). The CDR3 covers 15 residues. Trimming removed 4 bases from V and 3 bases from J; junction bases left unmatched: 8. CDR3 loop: CSAIEGGASNEKLFF. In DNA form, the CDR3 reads TGCAGTGCTATCGAAGGGGGCGCGTCTAATGAAAAACTGTTTTTT.

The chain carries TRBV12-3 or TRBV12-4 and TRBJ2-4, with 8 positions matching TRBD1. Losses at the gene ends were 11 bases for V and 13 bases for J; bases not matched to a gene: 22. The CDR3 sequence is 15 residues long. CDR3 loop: CAVSDLRGQADEQYF. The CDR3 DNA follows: TGTGCCGTCTCGGACCTTCGGGGACAGGCGGATGAGCAGTACTTC.

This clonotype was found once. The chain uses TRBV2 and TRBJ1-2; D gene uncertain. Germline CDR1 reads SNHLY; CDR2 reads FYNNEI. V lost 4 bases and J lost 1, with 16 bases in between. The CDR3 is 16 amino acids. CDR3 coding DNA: TGTGCCAGCAGTGTAGGGCAGGCCGAGAATAACTATGGCTACACCTTC. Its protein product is CASSVGQAENNYGYTF.

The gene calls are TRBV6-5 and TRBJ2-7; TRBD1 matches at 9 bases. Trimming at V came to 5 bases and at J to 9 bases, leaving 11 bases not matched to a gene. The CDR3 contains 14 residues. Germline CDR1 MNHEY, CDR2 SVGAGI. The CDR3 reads CASSPGTGYDGQYF. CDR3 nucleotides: TGTGCCAGCAGTCCCGGGACAGGGTACGACGGGCAGTACTTC.

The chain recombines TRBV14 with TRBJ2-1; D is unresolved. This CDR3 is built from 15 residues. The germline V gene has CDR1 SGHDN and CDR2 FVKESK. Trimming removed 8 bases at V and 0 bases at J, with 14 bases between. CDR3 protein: CASRAPRSSYNEQFF. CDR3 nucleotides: TGTGCCAGCCGCGCCCCCCGGAGCTCCTACAATGAGCAGTTCTTC.